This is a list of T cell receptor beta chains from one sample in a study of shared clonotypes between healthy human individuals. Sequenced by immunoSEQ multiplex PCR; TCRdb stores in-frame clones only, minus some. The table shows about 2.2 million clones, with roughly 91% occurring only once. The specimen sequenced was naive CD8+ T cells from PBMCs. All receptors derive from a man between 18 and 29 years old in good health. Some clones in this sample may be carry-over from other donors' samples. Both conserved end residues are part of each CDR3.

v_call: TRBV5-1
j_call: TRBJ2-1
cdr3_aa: CASSWYGLTGSDNEQFF

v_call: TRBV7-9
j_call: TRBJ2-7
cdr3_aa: CASSQDRDLREQYF

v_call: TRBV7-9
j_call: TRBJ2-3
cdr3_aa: CATRGGSTDTQYF

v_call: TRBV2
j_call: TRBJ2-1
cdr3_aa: CASSATSGRLNEQFF

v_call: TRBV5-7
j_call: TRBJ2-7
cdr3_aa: CASSFKAYYEQYF

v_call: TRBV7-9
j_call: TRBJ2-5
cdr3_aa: CASSPQEGESQETQYF

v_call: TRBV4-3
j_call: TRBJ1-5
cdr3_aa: CASSQDRGGRQPQHF

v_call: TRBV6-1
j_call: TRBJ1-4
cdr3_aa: CASRETGTEKLFF

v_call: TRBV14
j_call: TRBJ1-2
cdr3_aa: CASSQGAEINYGYTF

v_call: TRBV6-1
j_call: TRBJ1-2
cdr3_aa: CASTPRGTNYGYTF

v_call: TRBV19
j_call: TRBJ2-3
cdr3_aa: CASSSRTGGPDTQYF

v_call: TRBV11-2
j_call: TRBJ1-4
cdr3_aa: CASSSEIGPSFEKLFF

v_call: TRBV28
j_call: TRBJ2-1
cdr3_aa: CASSYRGPWNEQFF

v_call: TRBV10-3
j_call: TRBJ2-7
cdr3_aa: CAISDRGEQYF

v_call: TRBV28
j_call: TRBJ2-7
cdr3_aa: CASTPLSGGSPYEQYF

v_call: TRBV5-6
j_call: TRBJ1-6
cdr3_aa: CASSLFGGGDSPLHF

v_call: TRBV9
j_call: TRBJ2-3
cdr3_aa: CASSDGTSALNTQYF

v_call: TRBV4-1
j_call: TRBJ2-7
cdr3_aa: CASSGRGSGTYEQYF

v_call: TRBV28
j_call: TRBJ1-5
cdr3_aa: CASSYAPGQPNQPQHF

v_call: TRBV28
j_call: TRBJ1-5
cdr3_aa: CASSQLSSNQPQHF

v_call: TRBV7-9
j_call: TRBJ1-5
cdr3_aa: CASSLDWSNQPQHF

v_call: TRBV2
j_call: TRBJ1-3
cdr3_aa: CAQRNWAWGDTIYF

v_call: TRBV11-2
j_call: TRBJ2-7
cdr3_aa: CASSLDPGAKRYEQYF

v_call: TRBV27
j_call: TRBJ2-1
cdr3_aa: CASSLRQGWYNEQFF

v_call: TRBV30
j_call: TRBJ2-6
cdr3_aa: CALRAGANVLTF

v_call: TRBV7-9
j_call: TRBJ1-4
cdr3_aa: CASSPPGQGGEKLFF

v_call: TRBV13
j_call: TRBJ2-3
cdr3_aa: CASRSRGRGTDTQYF

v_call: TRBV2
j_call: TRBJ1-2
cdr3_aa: CASSERRGDGYTF

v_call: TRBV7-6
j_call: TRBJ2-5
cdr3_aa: CASSLLAQETQYF

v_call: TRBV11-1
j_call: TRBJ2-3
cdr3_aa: CASSLSGAQDTQYF

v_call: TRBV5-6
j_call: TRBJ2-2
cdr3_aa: CASSLSGELFF

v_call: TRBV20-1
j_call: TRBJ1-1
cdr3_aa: CSAFTGAEAFF

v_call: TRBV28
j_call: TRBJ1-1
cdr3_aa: CASSWGGTEAFF

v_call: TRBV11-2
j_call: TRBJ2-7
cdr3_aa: CASSSVPGQGYEQYF

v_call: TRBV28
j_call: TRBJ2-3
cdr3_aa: CASRAGGPDTQYF

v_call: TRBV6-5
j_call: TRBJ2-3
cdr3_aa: CASTQEGDTDTQYF

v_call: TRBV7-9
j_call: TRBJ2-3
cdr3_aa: CASSPVRRGTDTQYF

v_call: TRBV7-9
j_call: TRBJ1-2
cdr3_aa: CASSWTGGDGYTF

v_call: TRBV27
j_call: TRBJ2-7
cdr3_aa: CASSLWGQGEGEQYF

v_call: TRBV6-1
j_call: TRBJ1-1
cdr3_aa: CASSDGLGTLIRMNTEAFF

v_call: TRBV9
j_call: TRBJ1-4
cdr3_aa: CASSVGDRGREKLFF

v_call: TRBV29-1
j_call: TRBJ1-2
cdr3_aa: CSVRQGAGGYTF

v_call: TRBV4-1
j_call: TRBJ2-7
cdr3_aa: CASSQDRGQAPTYEQYF

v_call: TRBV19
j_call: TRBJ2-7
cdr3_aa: CASSMTSEKNYEQYF

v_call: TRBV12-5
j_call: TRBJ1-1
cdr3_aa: CASGFLLKETSVGAGTEAFF

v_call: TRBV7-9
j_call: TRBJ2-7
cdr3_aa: CASSRGLEQYF